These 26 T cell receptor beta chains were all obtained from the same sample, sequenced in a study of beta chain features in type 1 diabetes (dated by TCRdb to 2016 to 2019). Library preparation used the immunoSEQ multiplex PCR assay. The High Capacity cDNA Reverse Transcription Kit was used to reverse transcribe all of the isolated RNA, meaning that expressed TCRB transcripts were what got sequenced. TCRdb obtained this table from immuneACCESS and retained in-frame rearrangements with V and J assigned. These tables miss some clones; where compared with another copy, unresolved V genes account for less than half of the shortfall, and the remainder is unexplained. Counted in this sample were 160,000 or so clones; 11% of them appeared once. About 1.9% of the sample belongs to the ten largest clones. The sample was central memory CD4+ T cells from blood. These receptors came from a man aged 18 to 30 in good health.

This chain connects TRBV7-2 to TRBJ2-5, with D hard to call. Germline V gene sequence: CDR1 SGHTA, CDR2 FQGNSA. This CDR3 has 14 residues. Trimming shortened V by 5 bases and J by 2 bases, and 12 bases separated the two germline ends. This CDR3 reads CASSPSPGQETQYF. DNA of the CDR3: TGTGCCAGCAGCCCCTCCCCAGGACAAGAGACCCAGTACTTC.

The CDR3 region is CASSSGQGPSEQYF. The CDR3 nucleotides read TGTGCCAGCAGCTCGGGACAGGGCCCTAGTGAGCAGTACTTC. The genes are TRBV7-2 and TRBJ2-7, with 9 bases fitting TRBD1. CDR3 length: 14 residues. The germline gives CDR1 SGHTA, CDR2 FQGNSA. J gave up 7 bases and V 4 bases, and 8 bases lay outside the gene matches.

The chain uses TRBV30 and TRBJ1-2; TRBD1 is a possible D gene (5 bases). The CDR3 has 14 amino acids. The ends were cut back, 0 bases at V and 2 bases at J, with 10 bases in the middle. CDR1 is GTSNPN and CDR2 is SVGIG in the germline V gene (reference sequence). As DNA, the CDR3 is TGTGCCTGGAGTGTACGGGGGATAAACTATGGCTACACCTTC. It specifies CAWSVRGINYGYTF. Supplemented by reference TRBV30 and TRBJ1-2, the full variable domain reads SQTIHQWPATLVQPVGSPLSLECTVEGTSNPNLYWYRQAAGRGLQLLFYSVGIGQISSEVPQNLSASRPQDRQFILSSKKLLLSDSGFYLCAWSVRGINYGYTFGSGTRLTVV.

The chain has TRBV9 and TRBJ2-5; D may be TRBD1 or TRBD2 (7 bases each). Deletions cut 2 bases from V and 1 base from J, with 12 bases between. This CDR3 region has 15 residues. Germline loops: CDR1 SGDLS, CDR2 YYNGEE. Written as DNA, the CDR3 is TGTGCCAGCAGCGTGCAGGGGGGGATCCAAGAGACCCAGTACTTC. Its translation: CASSVQGGIQETQYF.

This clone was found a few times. CDR3 region: CASRPTLDYEQYF. As DNA, the CDR3 is TGTGCCAGCAGACCGACACTAGACTACGAGCAGTACTTC. The chain combines TRBV2 with TRBJ2-7, with D maybe TRBD2 (5 bases). The CDR3 extends over 13 amino acids. Trimming stripped 6 bases from V and 3 bases from J, with 12 bases between. Germline CDR1 is SNHLY and CDR2 is FYNNEI.

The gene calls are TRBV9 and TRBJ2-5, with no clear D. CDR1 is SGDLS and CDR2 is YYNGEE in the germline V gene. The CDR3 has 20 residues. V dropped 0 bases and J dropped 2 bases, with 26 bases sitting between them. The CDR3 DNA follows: TGTGCCAGCAGCGTAGCTACTAAGAGGAAGAATTCTATCTTTCAAGAGACCCAGTACTTC. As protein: CASSVATKRKNSIFQETQYF.

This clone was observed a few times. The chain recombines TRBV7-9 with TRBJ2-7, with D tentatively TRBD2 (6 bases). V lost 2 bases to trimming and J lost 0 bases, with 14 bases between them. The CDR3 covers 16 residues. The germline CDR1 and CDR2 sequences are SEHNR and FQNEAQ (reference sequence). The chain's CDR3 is CASSLKGLLSSYEQYF. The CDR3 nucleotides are TGTGCCAGCAGCTTAAAGGGACTCCTGAGCTCCTACGAGCAGTACTTC.

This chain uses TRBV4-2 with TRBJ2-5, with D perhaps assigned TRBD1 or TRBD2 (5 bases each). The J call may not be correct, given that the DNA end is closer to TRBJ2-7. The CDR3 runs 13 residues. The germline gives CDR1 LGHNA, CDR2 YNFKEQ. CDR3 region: CASLEGSSYEQYF. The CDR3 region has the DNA TGTGCCAGCTTAGAGGGGAGTTCCTACGAGCAGTACTTC.

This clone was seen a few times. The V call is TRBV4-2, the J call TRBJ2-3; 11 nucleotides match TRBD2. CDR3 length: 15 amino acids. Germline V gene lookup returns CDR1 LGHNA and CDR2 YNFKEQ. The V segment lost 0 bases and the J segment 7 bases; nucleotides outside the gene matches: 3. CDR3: CASSQEPSGGNTQYF. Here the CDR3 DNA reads TGTGCCAGCAGCCAAGAACCTAGCGGGGGGAATACGCAGTATTTT.

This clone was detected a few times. CDR3: CASRRAETQYF. DNA of the CDR3: TGTGCCAGCAGAAGGGCCGAGACCCAGTACTTC. The genes are TRBV11-2 and TRBJ2-5; D not certain. The V end lost 6 bases, the J end lost 5 bases, and 7 bases lay between the germline ends. CDR1 and CDR2 from the germline V gene are SGHAT and FQNNGV. The CDR3 spans 11 residues. Looking up the rest from reference TRBV11-2 and TRBJ2-5 gives the full variable domain: EAGVAQSPRYKIIEKRQSVAFWCNPISGHATLYWYQQILGQGPKLLIQFQNNGVVDDSQLPKDRFSAERLKGVDSTLKIQPAKLEDSAVYLCASRRAETQYFGPGTRLLVL.

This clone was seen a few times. This CDR3 reads CASTGDSYEQYF. CDR3 nucleotides: TGTGCCAGCACCGGAGACTCCTACGAGCAGTACTTC. The genes are TRBV2 and TRBJ2-7; no clear D gene. V dropped 7 bases and J dropped 0 bases, with 7 bases sitting between them. Germline V CDR1 and CDR2: SNHLY, FYNNEI. The CDR3 runs to 12 residues. The whole variable domain, remainder taken from reference TRBV2 and TRBJ2-7, is EPEVTQTPSHQVTQMGQEVILRCVPISNHLYFYWYRQILGQKVEFLVSFYNNEISEKSEIFDDQFSVERPDGSNFTLKIRSTKLEDSAMYFCASTGDSYEQYFGPGTRLTVT.

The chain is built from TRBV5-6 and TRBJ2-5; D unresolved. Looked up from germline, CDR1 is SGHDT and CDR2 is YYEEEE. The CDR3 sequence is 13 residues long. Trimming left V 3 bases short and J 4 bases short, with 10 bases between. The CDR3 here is CASSSGVRETQYF. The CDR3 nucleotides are TGTGCCAGCAGCTCGGGCGTGAGAGAGACCCAGTACTTC.

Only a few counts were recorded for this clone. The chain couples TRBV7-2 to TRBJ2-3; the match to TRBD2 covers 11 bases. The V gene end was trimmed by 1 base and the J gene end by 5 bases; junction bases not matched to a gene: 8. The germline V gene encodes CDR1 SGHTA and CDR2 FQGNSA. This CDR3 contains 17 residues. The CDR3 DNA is TGTGCCAGCAGCTTAGTCCGTACTAGCGGGGGACAAGATACGCAGTATTTT. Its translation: CASSLVRTSGGQDTQYF.

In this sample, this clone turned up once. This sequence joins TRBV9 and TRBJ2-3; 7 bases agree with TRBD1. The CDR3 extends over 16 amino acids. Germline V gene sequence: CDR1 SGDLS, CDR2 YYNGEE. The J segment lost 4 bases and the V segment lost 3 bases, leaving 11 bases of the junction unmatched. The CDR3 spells CASSGRTGQGPDTQYF. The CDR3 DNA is TGTGCCAGCAGCGGAAGGACAGGCCAAGGACCAGATACGCAGTATTTT.

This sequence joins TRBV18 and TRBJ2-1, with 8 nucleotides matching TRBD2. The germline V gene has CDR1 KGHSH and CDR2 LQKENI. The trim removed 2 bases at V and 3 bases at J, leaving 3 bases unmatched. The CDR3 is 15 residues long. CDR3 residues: CASSPSSGFYNEQFF. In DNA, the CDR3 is TGTGCCAGCTCACCATCTAGCGGGTTCTACAATGAGCAGTTCTTC.

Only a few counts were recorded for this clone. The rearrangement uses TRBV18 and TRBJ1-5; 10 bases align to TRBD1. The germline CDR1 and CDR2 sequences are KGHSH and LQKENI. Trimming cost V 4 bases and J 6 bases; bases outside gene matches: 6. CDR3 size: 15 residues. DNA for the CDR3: TGTGCCAGCTCACAGGCGGGACAGGGGTTTCAGCCCCAGCATTTT. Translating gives CASSQAGQGFQPQHF.

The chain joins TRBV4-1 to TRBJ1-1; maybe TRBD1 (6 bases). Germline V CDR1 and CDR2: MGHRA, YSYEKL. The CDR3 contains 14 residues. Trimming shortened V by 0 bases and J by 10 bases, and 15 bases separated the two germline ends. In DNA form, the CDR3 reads TGCGCCAGCAGCCAAGAGGGGAGGGGGACCCCAGCTTTCTTT. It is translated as CASSQEGRGTPAFF.

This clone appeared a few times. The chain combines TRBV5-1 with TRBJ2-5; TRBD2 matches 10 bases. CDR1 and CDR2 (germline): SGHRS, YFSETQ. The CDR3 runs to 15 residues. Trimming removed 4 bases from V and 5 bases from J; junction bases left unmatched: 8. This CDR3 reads CASSPASGSHETQYF. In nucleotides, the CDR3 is TGCGCCAGCAGCCCAGCTAGCGGGAGTCACGAGACCCAGTACTTC. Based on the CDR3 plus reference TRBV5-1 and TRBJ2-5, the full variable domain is KAGVTQTPRYLIKTRGQQVTLSCSPISGHRSVSWYQQTPGQGLQFLFEYFSETQRNKGNFPGRFSGRQFSNSRSEMNVSTLELGDSALYLCASSPASGSHETQYFGPGTRLLVL.

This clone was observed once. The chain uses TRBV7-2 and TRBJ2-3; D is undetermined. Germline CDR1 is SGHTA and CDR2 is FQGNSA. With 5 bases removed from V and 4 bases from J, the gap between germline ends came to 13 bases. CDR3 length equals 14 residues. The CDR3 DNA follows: TGTGCCAGCAGCCGCAACTCTGGTGCAGATACGCAGTATTTT. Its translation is CASSRNSGADTQYF.

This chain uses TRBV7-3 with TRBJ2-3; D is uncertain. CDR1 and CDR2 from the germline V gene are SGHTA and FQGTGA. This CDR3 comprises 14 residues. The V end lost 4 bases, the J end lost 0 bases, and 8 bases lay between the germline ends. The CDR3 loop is CASSSQASTDTQYF. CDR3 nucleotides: TGTGCCAGCAGCTCTCAAGCTAGCACAGATACGCAGTATTTT.

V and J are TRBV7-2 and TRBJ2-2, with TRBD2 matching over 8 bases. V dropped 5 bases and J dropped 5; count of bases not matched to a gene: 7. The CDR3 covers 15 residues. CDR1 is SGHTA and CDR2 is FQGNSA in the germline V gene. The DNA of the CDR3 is TGTGCCAGCAGCCAAGCCGGGACTAGGACCGGGGAGCTGTTTTTT. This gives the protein CASSQAGTRTGELFF.

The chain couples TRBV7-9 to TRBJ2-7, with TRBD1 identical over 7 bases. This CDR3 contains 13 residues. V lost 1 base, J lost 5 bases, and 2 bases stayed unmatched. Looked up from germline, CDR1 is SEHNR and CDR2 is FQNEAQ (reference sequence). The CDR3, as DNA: TGTGCCAGCAGCTTAGGACAGGGCCACGAGCAGTACTTC. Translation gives CASSLGQGHEQYF.

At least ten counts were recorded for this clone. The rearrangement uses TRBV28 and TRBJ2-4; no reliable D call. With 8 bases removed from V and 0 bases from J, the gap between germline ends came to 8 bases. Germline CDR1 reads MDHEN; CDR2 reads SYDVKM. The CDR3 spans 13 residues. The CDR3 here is CASGRLAKNIQYF. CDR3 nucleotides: TGTGCCAGCGGGCGGTTAGCCAAAAACATTCAGTACTTC.

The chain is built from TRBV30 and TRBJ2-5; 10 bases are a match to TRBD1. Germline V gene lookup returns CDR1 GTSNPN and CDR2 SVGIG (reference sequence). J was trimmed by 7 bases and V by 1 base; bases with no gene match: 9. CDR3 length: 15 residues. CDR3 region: CAWSEGQGKVGTQYF. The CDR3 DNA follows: TGTGCCTGGAGTGAGGGACAGGGGAAAGTGGGGACCCAGTACTTC.

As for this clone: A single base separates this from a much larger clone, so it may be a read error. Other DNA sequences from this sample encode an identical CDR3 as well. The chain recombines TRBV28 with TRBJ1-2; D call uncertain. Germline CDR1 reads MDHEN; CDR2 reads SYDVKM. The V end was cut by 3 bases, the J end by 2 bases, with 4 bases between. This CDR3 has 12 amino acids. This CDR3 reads CASSLSNYGYTF. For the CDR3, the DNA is TGTGCCAGCAGTTTGTCAAACTATGGCTACACCTTC.

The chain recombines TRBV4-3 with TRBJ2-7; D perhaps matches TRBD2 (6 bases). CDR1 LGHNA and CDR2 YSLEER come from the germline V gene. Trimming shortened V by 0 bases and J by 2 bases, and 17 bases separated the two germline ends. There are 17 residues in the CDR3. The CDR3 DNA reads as TGCGCCAGCAGCCAAGATGCGGCGGGACTCGCCGCCTACGAGCAGTACTTC. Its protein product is CASSQDAAGLAAYEQYF.